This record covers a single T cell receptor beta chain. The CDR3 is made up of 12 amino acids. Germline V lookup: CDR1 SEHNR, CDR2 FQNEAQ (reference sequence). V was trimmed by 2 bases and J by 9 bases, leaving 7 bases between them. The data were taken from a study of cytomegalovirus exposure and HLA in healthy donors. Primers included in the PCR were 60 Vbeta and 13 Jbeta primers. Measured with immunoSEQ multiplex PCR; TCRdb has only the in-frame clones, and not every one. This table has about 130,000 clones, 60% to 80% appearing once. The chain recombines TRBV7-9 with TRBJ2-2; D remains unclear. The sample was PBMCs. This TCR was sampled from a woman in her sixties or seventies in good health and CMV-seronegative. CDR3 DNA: TGTGCCAGCAGCTTACTATTCCGGGAGCTGTTTTTT. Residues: CASSLLFRELFF.